The clone carrying this T cell receptor beta chain was counted between two and nine times. What it binds is not known. Germline values: CDR1 SGHNT, CDR2 YYREEE (reference sequence). Trimming removed 3 bases from V and 9 bases from J; junction bases left unmatched: 7. The CDR3 is 14 residues long. The data were obtained in a study of OX40 agonist ivuxolimab in advanced cancers. The study's findings and limits: Some nonresponders additionally presented with little normalized T-cell clonal expansion.

The investigators sampled blood at baseline, at cycle 4 day 1, and at cycle 7 day 1. Libraries were prepared by immunoSEQ multiplex PCR; TCRdb keeps only in-frame clonotypes and omits some of them. This repertoire shows fewer than 70,000 clones, around four fifths found once; its top ten account for less than 4%. The gene calls are TRBV5-4 and TRBJ2-2, with 8 bases fitting TRBD1. Sample: CD4+ or CD8+ T cells sorted from blood, taken in a trial of the OX40 agonist ivuxolimab. The source is an adult with an advanced solid tumor such as melanoma, head and neck, liver or kidney cancer. CDR3 nucleotides: TGTGCCAGCAGCTCGAGACAGGGGAACCGGGAGCTGTTTTTT. Translated: CASSSRQGNRELFF.